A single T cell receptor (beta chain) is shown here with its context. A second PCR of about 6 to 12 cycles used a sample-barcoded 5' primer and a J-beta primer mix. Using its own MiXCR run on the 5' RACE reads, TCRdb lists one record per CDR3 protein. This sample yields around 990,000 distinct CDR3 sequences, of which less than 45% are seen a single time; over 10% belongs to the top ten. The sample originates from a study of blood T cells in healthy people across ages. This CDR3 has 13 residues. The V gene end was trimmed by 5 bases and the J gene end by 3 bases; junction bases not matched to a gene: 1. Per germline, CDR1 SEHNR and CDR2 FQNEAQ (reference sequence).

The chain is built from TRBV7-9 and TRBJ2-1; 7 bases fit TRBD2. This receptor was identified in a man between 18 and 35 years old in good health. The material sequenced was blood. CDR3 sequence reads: CASSGGVYNEQFF. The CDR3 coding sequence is TGTGCCAGCAGCGGGGGGGTCTACAATGAGCAGTTCTTC.